This TCR beta chain was captured in a study of blood T cell repertoires in COVID-19 (dated by TCRdb to about 2020). About the study as a whole: Samples covering the acute and convalescent phases of COVID-19 were provided by collaborators in the United States, Italy and Spain. Where available, HLA class I and class II types were taken from metadata supplied by the sample provider and were not determined by assay-based typing. Subjects who had been exposed to COVID-19, were actively infected with it, or had recovered from it provided the deeply sampled blood TCRbeta repertoires that made up the dataset. Samples were obtained from the ongoing ImmuneRACE study (first 160 participants) and from 1,200 or so subjects provided by 6 global collaborators. The repertoires were released in a freely available public database meant as a resource for research on the immune response to SARS-CoV-2. A de-identified subject ID, COVID-19 status, age in years and sex were almost always included in the sample metadata. The material from the prospective study consisted of cDNA or gDNA derived from T cells, B-cell-depleted T cells, or PBMCs. On the study overall, not on this receptor specifically: The amount of clinical and demographic metadata varied by source and participant and was provided uncurated.

Collaborating institutions collected whole blood in K2EDTA tubes following their own protocols. For TCRbeta analysis, collaborators shipped samples in one of three forms: frozen whole blood, isolated PBMCs, or DNA extracted from either of those sample types. TCRbeta CDR3 regions were amplified from genomic DNA by means of the immunoSEQ Assay, a bias-controlled multiplex PCR. The study's processing was this. The number of nucleated cells in each sample was estimated from the amplification of reference gene primers within the assay. To quantify the absolute abundance of each unique TCRbeta CDR3 rearrangement, sequence reads were collapsed and filtered. For each sample, productive Simpson clonality was calculated by taking the square root of Simpson's diversity index across productive rearrangements. TCRdb obtained this table from immuneACCESS and retained in-frame rearrangements with V and J assigned. These tables miss some clones; where compared with another copy, unresolved V genes account for less than half of the shortfall, and the remainder is unexplained. The V and J calls and clone size were taken over from that table, and D and trimming were inferred from the DNA. Recorded for this sample are approximately 190,000 clones; approximately 90% of them occurred a single time. The ten largest clones capture approximately 5.6% of the sample.

A word on this clone: The antigen it recognizes is unknown. Base qualities were left out, and no much larger clone turns up one base away.

Sequences KGHSH (CDR1) and LQKENI (CDR2) are obtained from the germline V gene. V lost 6 bases and J lost 1 base; the stretch between them is 9 bases long. The CDR3 runs 13 amino acids, cysteine and phenylalanine included. The retained sequence is limited to the CDR3, 39 bases, with the frame set at the first base. This TCR was sampled from a man aged 35 to 55 with active or convalescent COVID-19. Input material: peripheral blood. The rearrangement combines TRBV18 with TRBJ1-1; confidence is insufficient to name the D gene. In nucleotides, the sequence is TGTGCCAGCTCCGCTTCCAGGAACACTGAAGCTTTCTTT. Translated, it gives CASSASRNTEAFF.